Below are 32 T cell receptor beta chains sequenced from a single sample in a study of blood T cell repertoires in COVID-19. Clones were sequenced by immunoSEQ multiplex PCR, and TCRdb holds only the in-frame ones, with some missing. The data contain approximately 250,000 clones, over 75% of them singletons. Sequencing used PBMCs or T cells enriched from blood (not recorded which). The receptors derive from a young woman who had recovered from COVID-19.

The CDR3 loop is CAWNGGSADTQYF. CDR3 bases: TGTGCCTGGAATGGCGGGTCGGCAGATACGCAGTATTTT. V and J are TRBV30 and TRBJ2-3, with D tentatively TRBD2 (5 bases). CDR1 and CDR2 (germline): GTSNPN, SVGIG (reference sequence). The CDR3 runs 13 residues. Trimming took off 4 bases at V and 4 bases at J, with 12 bases between the two ends. Supplemented by reference TRBV30 and TRBJ2-3, the full variable domain reads SQTIHQWPATLVQPVGSPLSLECTVEGTSNPNLYWYRQAAGRGLQLLFYSVGIGQISSEVPQNLSASRPQDRQFILSSKKLLLSDSGFYLCAWNGGSADTQYFGPGTRLTVL.

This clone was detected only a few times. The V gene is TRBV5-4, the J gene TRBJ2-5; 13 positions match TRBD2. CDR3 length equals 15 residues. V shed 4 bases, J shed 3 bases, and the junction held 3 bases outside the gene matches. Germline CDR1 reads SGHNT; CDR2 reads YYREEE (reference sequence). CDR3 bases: TGTGCCAGCAGCCCTGGGACTAGCGGGGAAGAGACCCAGTACTTC. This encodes CASSPGTSGEETQYF.

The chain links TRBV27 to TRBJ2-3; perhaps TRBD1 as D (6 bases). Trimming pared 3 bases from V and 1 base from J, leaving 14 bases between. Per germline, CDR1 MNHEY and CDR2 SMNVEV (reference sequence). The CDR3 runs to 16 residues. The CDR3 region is CASSFVEGVGTDTQYF. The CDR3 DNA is TGTGCCAGCAGTTTTGTTGAGGGGGTGGGCACAGATACGCAGTATTTT.

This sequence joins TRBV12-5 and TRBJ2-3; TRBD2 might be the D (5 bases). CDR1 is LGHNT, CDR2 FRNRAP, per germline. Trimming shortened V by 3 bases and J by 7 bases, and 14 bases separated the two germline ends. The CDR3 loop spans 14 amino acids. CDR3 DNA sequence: TGTGCTAGTGGTTTTAAACTAGTAAGACATACGCAGTATTTT. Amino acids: CASGFKLVRHTQYF.

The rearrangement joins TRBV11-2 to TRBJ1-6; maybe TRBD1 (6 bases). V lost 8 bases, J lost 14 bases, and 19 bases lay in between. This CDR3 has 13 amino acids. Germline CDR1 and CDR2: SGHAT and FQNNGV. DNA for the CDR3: TGTGCCAGCCAATACAGAGGGGGTGCTTCCCTCCACTTT. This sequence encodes CASQYRGGASLHF.

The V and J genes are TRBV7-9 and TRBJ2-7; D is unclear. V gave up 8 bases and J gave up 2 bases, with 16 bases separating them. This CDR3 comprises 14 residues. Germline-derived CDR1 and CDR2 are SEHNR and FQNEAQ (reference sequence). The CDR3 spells CASSRPYSTYEQYF. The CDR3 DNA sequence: TGTGCCAGCTCGAGGCCCTACTCAACCTACGAGCAGTACTTC.

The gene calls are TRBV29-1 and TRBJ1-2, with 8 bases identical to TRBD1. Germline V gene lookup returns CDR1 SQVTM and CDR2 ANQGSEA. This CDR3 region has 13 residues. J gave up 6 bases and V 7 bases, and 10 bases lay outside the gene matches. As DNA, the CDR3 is TGCAGCGCCTCACCCGGACAGGGAGATGGCTACACCTTC. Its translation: CSASPGQGDGYTF.

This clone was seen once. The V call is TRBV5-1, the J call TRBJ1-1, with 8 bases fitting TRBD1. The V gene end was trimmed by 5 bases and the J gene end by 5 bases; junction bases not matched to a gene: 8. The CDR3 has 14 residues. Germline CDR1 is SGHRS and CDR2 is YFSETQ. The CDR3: CASRAGGFVTEAFF. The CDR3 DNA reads TGCGCCAGCAGGGCAGGGGGCTTCGTTACTGAAGCTTTCTTT.

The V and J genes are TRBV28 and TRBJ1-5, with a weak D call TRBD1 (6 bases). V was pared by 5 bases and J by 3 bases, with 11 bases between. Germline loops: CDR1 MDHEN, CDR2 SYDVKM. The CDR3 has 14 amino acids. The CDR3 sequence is CASSQRGFNQPQHF. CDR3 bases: TGTGCCAGCAGTCAAAGGGGGTTCAATCAGCCCCAGCATTTT. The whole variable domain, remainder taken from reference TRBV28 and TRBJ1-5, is DVKVTQSSRYLVKRTGEKVFLECVQDMDHENMFWYRQDPGLGLRLIYFSYDVKMKEKGDIPEGYSVSREKKERFSLILESASTNQTSMYLCASSQRGFNQPQHFGDGTRLSIL.

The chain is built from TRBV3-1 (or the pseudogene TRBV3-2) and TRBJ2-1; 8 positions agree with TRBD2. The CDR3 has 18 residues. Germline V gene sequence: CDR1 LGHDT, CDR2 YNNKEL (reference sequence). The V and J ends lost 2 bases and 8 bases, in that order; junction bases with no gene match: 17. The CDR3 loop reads CASSQLPSGTSLVDEQFF. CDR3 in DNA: TGTGCCAGCAGCCAACTACCCTCGGGGACTAGTCTGGTCGATGAGCAGTTCTTC.

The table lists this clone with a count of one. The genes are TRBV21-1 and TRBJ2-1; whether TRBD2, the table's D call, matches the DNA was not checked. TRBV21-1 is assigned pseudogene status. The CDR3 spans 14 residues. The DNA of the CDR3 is TGTGCCTCGAGCGGGAGGAGCTCCTACAATGAGCAGTTCTTC. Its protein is CASSGRSSYNEQFF.

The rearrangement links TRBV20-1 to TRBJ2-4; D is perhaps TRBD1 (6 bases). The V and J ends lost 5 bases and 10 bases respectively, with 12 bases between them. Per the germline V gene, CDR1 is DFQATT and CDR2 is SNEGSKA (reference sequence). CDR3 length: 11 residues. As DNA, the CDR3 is TGCAGTGCTCCAACAGGGAAAATTCAGTACTTC. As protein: CSAPTGKIQYF.

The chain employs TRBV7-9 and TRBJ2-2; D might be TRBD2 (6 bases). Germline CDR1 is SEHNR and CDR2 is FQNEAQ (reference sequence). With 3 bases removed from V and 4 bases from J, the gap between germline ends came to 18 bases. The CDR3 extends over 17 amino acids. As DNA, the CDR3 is TGTGCCAGCAGCTTTGGCCTGGGCGGGACGAGCACCGGGGAGCTGTTTTTT. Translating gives CASSFGLGGTSTGELFF.

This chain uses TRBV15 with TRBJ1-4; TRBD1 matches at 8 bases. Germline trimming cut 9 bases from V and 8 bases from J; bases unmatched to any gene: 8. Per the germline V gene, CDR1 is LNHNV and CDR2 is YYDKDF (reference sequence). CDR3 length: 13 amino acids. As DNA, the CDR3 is TGTGCCACGAAGGACAGGGTGGAGGAAAAACTGTTTTTT. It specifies CATKDRVEEKLFF.

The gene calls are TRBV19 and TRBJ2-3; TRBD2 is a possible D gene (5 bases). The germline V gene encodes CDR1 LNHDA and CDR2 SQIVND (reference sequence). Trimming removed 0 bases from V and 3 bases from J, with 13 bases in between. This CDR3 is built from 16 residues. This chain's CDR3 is CASSIDNGITTDTQYF. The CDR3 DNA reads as TGTGCCAGTAGTATAGATAACGGGATTACAACAGATACGCAGTATTTT.

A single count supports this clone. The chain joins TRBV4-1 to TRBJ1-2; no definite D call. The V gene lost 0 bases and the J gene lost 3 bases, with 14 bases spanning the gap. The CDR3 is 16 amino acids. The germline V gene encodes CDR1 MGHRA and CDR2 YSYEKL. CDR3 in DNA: TGCGCCAGCAGCCAAGAGGAGGTCCGGGATTACTATGGCTACACCTTC. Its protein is CASSQEEVRDYYGYTF.

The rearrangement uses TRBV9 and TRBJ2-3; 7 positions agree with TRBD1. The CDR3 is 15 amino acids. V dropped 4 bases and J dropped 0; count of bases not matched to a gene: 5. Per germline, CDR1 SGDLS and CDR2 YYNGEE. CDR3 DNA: TGTGCCAGCAGCAACAGGGGATTTAGCACAGATACGCAGTATTTT. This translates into CASSNRGFSTDTQYF.

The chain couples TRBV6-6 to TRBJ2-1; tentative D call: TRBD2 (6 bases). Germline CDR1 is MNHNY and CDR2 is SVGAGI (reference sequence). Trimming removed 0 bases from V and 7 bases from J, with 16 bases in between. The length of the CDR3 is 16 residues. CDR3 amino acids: CASSYSLRMGRNEQFF. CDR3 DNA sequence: TGTGCCAGCAGTTACTCTCTCCGAATGGGGAGGAATGAGCAGTTCTTC.

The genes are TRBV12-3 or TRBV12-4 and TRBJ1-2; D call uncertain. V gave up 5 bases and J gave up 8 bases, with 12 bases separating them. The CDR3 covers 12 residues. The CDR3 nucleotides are TGTGCCAGCAGTCTCCGGACGGGAGGCTACACCTTC. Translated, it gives CASSLRTGGYTF.

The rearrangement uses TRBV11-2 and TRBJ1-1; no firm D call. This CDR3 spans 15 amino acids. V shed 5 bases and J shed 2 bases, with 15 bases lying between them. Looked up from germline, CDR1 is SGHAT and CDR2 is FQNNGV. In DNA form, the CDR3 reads TGTGCCAGCAGCCCCCCCATACGAGGAAACACTGAAGCTTTCTTT. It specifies CASSPPIRGNTEAFF.

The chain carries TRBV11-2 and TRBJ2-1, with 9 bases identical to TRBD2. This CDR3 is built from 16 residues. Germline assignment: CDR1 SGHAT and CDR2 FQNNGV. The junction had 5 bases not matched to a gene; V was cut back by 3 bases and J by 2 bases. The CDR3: CASSLIPSGTYNEQFF. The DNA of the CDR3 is TGTGCCAGCAGCTTGATCCCTAGCGGGACCTACAATGAGCAGTTCTTC. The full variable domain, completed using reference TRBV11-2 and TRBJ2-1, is EAGVAQSPRYKIIEKRQSVAFWCNPISGHATLYWYQQILGQGPKLLIQFQNNGVVDDSQLPKDRFSAERLKGVDSTLKIQPAKLEDSAVYLCASSLIPSGTYNEQFFGPGTRLTVL.

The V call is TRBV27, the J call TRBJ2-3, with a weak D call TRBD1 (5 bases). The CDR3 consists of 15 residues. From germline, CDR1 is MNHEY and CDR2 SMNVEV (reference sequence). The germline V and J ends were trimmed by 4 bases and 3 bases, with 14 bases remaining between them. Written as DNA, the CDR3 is TGTGCCAGCAGTTCCATACAGGTTTCGACAGATACGCAGTATTTT. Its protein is CASSSIQVSTDTQYF.

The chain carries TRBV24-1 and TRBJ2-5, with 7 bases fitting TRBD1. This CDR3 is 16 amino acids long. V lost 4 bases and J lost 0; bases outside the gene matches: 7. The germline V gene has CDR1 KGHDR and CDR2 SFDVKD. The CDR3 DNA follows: TGTGCCACCAGTGAAAGGGGACAGCGGAACCAAGAGACCCAGTACTTC. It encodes CATSERGQRNQETQYF.

The chain's CDR3 is CASSLSGAGVTNEQYF. The CDR3 coding sequence is TGTGCCAGCAGTTTATCAGGAGCGGGAGTTACCAACGAGCAGTACTTC. The chain recombines TRBV28 with TRBJ2-7; TRBD2 aligns across 8 bases. There are 16 residues in the CDR3. CDR1 is MDHEN, CDR2 SYDVKM, per germline. With V trimmed by 1 base and J by 5 bases, 10 bases remained unmatched.

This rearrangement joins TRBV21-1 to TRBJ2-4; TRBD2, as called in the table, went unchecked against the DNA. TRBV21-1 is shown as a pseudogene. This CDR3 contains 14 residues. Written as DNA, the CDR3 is TGTGCCAGCAGCAAAGTGACGGGGAGGAACATTCAGTACTTC. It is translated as CASSKVTGRNIQYF.

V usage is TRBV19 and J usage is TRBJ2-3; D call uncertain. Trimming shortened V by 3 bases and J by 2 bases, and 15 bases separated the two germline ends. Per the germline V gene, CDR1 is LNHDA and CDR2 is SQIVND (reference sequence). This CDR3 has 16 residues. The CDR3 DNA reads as TGTGCCAGTAGTATCGGTCTGCTCCCGAACACAGATACGCAGTATTTT. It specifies CASSIGLLPNTDTQYF.

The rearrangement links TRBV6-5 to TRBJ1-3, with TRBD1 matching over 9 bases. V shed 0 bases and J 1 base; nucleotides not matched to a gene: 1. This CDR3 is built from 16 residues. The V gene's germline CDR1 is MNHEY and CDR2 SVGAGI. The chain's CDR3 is CASSYSTGGSGNTIYF. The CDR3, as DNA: TGTGCCAGCAGTTACTCGACAGGGGGTTCTGGAAACACCATATATTTT.

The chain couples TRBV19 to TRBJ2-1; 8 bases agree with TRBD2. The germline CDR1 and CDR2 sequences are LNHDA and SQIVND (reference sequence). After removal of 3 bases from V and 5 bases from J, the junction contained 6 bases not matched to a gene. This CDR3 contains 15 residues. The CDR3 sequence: CASSMAGGWNNEQFF. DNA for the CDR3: TGTGCCAGTAGTATGGCGGGAGGTTGGAACAATGAGCAGTTCTTC.

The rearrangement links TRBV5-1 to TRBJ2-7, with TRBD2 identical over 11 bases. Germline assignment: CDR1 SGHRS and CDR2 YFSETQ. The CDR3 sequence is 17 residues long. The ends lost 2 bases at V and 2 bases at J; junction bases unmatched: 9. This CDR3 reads CASSFTGTSGIPYEQYF. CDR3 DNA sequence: TGCGCCAGCAGCTTTACCGGGACTAGCGGAATCCCCTACGAGCAGTACTTC.

This chain's CDR3 is CASSWDRGVGGYTF. The CDR3 DNA reads TGTGCCAGCAGCTGGGACAGGGGAGTAGGTGGCTACACCTTC. The chain links TRBV7-9 to TRBJ1-2, with TRBD1 matching over 10 bases. CDR1 SEHNR and CDR2 FQNEAQ come from the germline V gene (reference sequence). The CDR3 is made up of 14 amino acids. V was clipped by 4 bases and J by 7 bases; unmatched bases: 6.

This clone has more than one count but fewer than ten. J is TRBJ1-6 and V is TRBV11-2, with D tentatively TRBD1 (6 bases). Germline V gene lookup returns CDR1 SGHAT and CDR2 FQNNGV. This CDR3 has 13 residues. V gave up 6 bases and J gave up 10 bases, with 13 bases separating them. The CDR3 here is CASSQDSWSPLHF. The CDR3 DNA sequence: TGTGCCAGCAGTCAGGACAGCTGGTCACCCCTCCACTTT.

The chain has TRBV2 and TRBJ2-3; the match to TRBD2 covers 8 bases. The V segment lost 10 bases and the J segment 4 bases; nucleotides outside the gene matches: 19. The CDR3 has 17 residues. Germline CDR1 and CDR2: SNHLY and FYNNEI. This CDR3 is CATLGTSGRTRADTQYF. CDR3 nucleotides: TGTGCCACCCTAGGAACTAGCGGTCGTACCAGAGCAGATACGCAGTATTTT. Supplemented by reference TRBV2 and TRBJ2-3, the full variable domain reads EPEVTQTPSHQVTQMGQEVILRCVPISNHLYFYWYRQILGQKVEFLVSFYNNEISEKSEIFDDQFSVERPDGSNFTLKIRSTKLEDSAMYFCATLGTSGRTRADTQYFGPGTRLTVL.